The 3 T cell receptor beta chains in this list originate from one sample, sequenced in a study of human T cells and chemical hapten exposure. Noted time point: patch test 2, 6 weeks after DPC sensitization. As for treatment: therapeutic diphenylcyclopropenone sensitization with weekly scalp DPC. TCRdb re-called the RACE reads through MiXCR, storing one row per CDR3 protein. The sample yields 330,000 or so distinct CDR3 sequences, more than 5% seen once. The sequencing used whole blood, collected in connection with sensitization to the hapten diphenylcyclopropenone (DPC). The receptors derive from a woman between 18 and 29 years old with alopecia areata. Some clones in this sample may be carry-over from other donors' samples.

This clonotype was recorded many times. V and J are TRBV10-3 and TRBJ1-1; 7 bases align to TRBD1. With 3 bases clipped from V and 0 bases from J, the junction kept 4 bases outside the gene matches. The CDR3 totals 15 residues. The germline V gene encodes CDR1 ENHRY and CDR2 SYGVKD. CDR3 sequence reads: CAISDSGQLNTEAFF. The CDR3 DNA sequence: TGTGCCATCAGTGATTCGGGACAGCTGAACACTGAAGCTTTCTTT.

This chain uses TRBV4-1 with TRBJ1-6; TRBD1 agrees at 9 bases. Germline V gene lookup returns CDR1 MGHRA and CDR2 YSYEKL. V was clipped by 3 bases and J by 7 bases; unmatched bases: 7. This CDR3 comprises 16 residues. The CDR3 spells CASSQVQGARNSPLHF. CDR3 bases: TGCGCCAGCAGCCAGGTACAGGGGGCGCGAAATTCACCCCTCCACTTT.

The chain is built from TRBV6-2 or TRBV6-3 and TRBJ1-3; weak D call: TRBD1 (6 bases). The V end lost 4 bases, the J end lost 4 bases, and 11 bases lay between the germline ends. Germline values: CDR1 MNHEY, CDR2 SVGEGT. The CDR3 consists of 14 residues. This CDR3 is CASSSAGTGNTIYF. The CDR3 DNA sequence: TGTGCCAGCAGTTCCGCCGGGACAGGAAACACCATATATTTT.